The 10 T cell receptor beta chains presented below share a single source sample, sequenced in a study of shared clonotypes between healthy human individuals. The naive CD8 subset, CD45RO-negative cells positively selected for CCR7, excluded terminally differentiated effector memory CD45RA+ cells. Measured with immunoSEQ multiplex PCR; TCRdb has only the in-frame clones, and not every one. The sample lists 550,000 to 750,000 clones; roughly 95% were seen once. The sequencing input was naive CD8+ T cells sorted from blood. These receptors were collected from a woman younger than 45 in good health.

The V and J genes are TRBV4-1 and TRBJ1-1, with a possible D match to TRBD1 (5 bases). The CDR3 covers 15 residues. In germline, CDR1 is MGHRA, CDR2 YSYEKL. V lost 3 bases and J 5 bases, leaving 16 bases between the germline ends. The CDR3 region has the DNA TGCGCCAGCAGCCACCCTGGGATCGGGGGGACTGAAGCTTTCTTT. It codes for CASSHPGIGGTEAFF.

This chain connects TRBV2 to TRBJ2-7; D is possibly TRBD1 (5 bases). The length of the CDR3 is 15 residues. V was cut by 6 bases and J by 2 bases, with 17 bases left in between. CDR1 is SNHLY and CDR2 is FYNNEI in the germline V gene. For the CDR3, the DNA is TGTGCCAGCAGGGACGGTAAACAGGTCGCCTACGAGCAGTACTTC. Translating gives CASRDGKQVAYEQYF. Based on the CDR3 plus reference TRBV2 and TRBJ2-7, the full variable domain is EPEVTQTPSHQVTQMGQEVILRCVPISNHLYFYWYRQILGQKVEFLVSFYNNEISEKSEIFDDQFSVERPDGSNFTLKIRSTKLEDSAMYFCASRDGKQVAYEQYFGPGTRLTVT.

The chain recombines TRBV4-1 with TRBJ2-5; 10 nucleotides align to TRBD2. Gene TRBJ2-7 matches the end of the DNA better, so the J call may be wrong. In germline, CDR1 is MGHRA, CDR2 YSYEKL. This CDR3 comprises 18 residues. Here the CDR3 DNA reads TGCGCCAGCAGCCAGCAACACCGTAGGACTAGCGGCACCTACGAGCAGTACTTC. Translation: CASSQQHRRTSGTYEQYF.

This clone was detected only a few times. This sequence joins TRBV29-1 and TRBJ1-2; D remains ambiguous. Germline loops: CDR1 SQVTM, CDR2 ANQGSEA. The V and J ends lost 0 bases and 8 bases respectively, with 10 bases between them. The CDR3 is 12 residues long. CDR3 residues: CSVEEGLLGYTF. CDR3 DNA: TGCAGCGTTGAAGAAGGGTTGCTGGGCTACACCTTC.

The J gene is TRBJ2-4, the V gene TRBV19, with D possibly called TRBD1 or TRBD2 (5 bases each). This CDR3 is 12 amino acids long. Trimming took off 6 bases at V and 4 bases at J, with 7 bases between the two ends. Germline V gives CDR1 LNHDA, CDR2 SQIVND (reference sequence). The CDR3 DNA follows: TGTGCCAGTAGGGGACCAAAAAACATTCAGTACTTC. Amino acid sequence: CASRGPKNIQYF.

This clone was detected once. The chain links TRBV28 to TRBJ2-7, with a tentative D call TRBD2 (6 bases). This CDR3 spans 18 amino acids. Germline loops: CDR1 MDHEN, CDR2 SYDVKM. The V end lost 4 bases, the J end lost 3 bases, and 25 bases lay between the germline ends. The CDR3 region is CASSWERPRLVPVYEQYF. The CDR3, as DNA: TGTGCCAGCAGTTGGGAGAGACCGAGACTAGTACCAGTCTACGAGCAGTACTTC.

This sequence joins TRBV28 and TRBJ1-5, with 7 bases fitting TRBD1. Trimming removed 3 bases from V and 5 bases from J; junction bases left unmatched: 4. Germline V lookup: CDR1 MDHEN, CDR2 SYDVKM. This CDR3 contains 14 residues. The chain's CDR3 is CASSFSTGDQPQHF. The CDR3 bases are TGTGCCAGCAGTTTCTCTACAGGGGATCAGCCCCAGCATTTT. Combining the CDR3 with reference TRBV28 and TRBJ1-5 gives the whole variable domain DVKVTQSSRYLVKRTGEKVFLECVQDMDHENMFWYRQDPGLGLRLIYFSYDVKMKEKGDIPEGYSVSREKKERFSLILESASTNQTSMYLCASSFSTGDQPQHFGDGTRLSIL.

In this sample, this clone turned up once. The V gene is TRBV9, the J gene TRBJ1-2; TRBD1 might be the D (6 bases). The germline CDR1 and CDR2 sequences are SGDLS and YYNGEE. This CDR3 spans 15 amino acids. V was trimmed by 3 bases and J by 5 bases, leaving 17 bases between them. The CDR3 region has the DNA TGTGCCAGCAGCGGGACCAGGGGCGCCCGTTATGGCTACACCTTC. It specifies CASSGTRGARYGYTF. The full variable domain, its missing parts supplied by reference TRBV9 and TRBJ1-2, is DSGVTQTPKHLITATGQRVTLRCSPRSGDLSVYWYQQSLDQGLQFLIQYYNGEERAKGNILERFSAQQFPDLHSELNLSSLELGDSALYFCASSGTRGARYGYTFGSGTRLTVV.

The count of this clone is one. This rearrangement joins TRBV5-6 to TRBJ1-1; 7 bases line up with TRBD1. CDR1 SGHDT and CDR2 YYEEEE come from the germline V gene. J was trimmed by 11 bases and V by 0 bases; bases with no gene match: 10. This CDR3 has 14 amino acids. CDR3 nucleotides: TGTGCCAGCAGCTTGGCACGGCGGGACAGTTCGGCTTTCTTT. This sequence encodes CASSLARRDSSAFF.

The chain joins TRBV13 to TRBJ2-7; D not certain. V dropped 0 bases and J dropped 7 bases, with 7 bases sitting between them. The CDR3 has 12 amino acids. Germline lookup yields CDR1 PRHDT and CDR2 FYEKMQ (reference sequence). The CDR3 DNA reads as TGTGCCAGCAGCTTAGGGACTCAAGAGCAGTACTTC. Translating gives CASSLGTQEQYF.